This T cell receptor beta chain stems from a study of T cell responses to AZD1222 COVID-19 vaccine. Study in general: Second-dose recipients at about 4 or about 12 weeks were treated as one pooled group.

To note about this clone: Its target is unknown.

Study observations and caveats: Once two AZD1222 doses were given, Spike-specific TCR breadth and depth went up. The donor cohort was predominantly white British with a female majority, and clonal diversity may have been underestimated.

Here immunoSEQ multiplex PCR was the method, and the copy in TCRdb shows in-frame clones only, minus some. The repertoire holds 100,000 or so clones, with about 86% as singletons. The germline V and J ends were trimmed by 6 bases and 3 bases, with 15 bases remaining between them. This CDR3 contains 15 residues. Germline CDR1 reads MNHEY; CDR2 reads SVGAGI. The sequenced sample was peripheral blood, obtained on day 0 of AZD1222 vaccination. This TCR was recovered from an adult in good health. This chain connects TRBV6-5 to TRBJ1-5; D is ambiguous. This CDR3 is CASSPDEWDNQPQHF. Written as DNA, the CDR3 is TGTGCCAGCAGCCCGGATGAGTGGGACAATCAGCCCCAGCATTTT.